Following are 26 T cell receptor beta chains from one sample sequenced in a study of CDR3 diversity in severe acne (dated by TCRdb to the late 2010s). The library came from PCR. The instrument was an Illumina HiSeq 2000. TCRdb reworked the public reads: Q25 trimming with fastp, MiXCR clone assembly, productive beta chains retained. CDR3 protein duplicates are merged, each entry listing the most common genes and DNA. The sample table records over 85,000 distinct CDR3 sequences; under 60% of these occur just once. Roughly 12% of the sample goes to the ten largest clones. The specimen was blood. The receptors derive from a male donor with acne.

CDR3 residues: CASSVGSAPYEQYF. CDR3 nucleotides: TGTGCCAGCAGCGTAGGGTCAGCTCCCTACGAGCAGTACTTC. The chain combines TRBV9 with TRBJ2-7, with D hard to call. The ends were cut back, 0 bases at V and 2 bases at J, with 9 bases in the middle. The CDR3 totals 14 residues. The germline V gene has CDR1 SGDLS and CDR2 YYNGEE. Variable domain in full (rest from reference TRBV9 and TRBJ2-7): DSGVTQTPKHLITATGQRVTLRCSPRSGDLSVYWYQQSLDQGLQFLIQYYNGEERAKGNILERFSAQQFPDLHSELNLSSLELGDSALYFCASSVGSAPYEQYFGPGTRLTVT.

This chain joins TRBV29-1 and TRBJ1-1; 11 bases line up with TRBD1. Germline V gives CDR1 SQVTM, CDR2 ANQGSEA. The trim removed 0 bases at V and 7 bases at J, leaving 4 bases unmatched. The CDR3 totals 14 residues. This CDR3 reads CSVEEGTGGNEAFF. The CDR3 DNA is TGCAGCGTTGAAGAGGGGACAGGGGGGAATGAAGCTTTCTTT. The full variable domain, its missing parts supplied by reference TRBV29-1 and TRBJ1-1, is SAVISQKPSRDICQRGTSLTIQCQVDSQVTMMFWYRQQPGQSLTLIATANQGSEATYESGFVIDKFPISRPNLTFSTLTVSNMSPEDSSIYLCSVEEGTGGNEAFFGQGTRLTVV.

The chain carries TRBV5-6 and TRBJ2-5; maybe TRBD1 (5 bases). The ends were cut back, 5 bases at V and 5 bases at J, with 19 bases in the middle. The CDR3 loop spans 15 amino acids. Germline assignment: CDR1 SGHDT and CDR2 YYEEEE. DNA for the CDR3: TGTGCCAGCAGTTTAGGCGGCAGGGATTTTGAGACCCAGTACTTC. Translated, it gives CASSLGGRDFETQYF.

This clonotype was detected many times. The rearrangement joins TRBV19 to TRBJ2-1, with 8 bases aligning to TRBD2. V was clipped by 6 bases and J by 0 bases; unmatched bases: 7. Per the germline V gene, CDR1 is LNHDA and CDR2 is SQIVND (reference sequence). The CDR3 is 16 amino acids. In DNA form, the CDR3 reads TGTGCCAGTAGCCCGTCGGGGGGGCGCTCCTACAATGAGCAGTTCTTC. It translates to CASSPSGGRSYNEQFF.

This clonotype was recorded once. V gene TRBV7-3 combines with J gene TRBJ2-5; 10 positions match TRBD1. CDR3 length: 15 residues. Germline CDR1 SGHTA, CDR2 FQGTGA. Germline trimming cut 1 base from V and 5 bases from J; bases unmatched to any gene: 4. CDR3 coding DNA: TGTGCCAGCAGCTTAAACGGACAGGGGGTTGAGACCCAGTACTTC. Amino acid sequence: CASSLNGQGVETQYF.

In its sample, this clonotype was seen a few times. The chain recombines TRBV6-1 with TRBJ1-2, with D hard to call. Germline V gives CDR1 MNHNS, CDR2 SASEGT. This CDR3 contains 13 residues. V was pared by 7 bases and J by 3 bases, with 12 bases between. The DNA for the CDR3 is TGTGCCAGCACCCCTTCGACGGACTATGGCTACACCTTC. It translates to CASTPSTDYGYTF.

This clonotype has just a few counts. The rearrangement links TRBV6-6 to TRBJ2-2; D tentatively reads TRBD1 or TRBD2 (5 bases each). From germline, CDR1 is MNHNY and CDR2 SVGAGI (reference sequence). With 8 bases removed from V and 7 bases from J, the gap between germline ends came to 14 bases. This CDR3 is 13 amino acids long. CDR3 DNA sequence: TGTGCCAGCCGCATCAGGGAGCTCGGGGAGCTGTTTTTT. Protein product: CASRIRELGELFF.

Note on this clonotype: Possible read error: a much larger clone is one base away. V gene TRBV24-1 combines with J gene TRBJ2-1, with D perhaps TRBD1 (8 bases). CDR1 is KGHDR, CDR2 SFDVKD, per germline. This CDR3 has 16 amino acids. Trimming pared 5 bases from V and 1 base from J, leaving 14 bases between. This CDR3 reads CATSALQGGSYNEQFF. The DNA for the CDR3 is TGTGCCACCAGTGCCCTACAGGGGGGGTCCTACAATGAGCAGTTCTTC.

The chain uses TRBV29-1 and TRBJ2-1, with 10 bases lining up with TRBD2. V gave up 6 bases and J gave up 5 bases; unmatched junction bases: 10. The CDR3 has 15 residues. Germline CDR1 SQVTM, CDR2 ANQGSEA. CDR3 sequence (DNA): TGCAGCGTGGCTTATAGCGGGAGGTCCAACAATGAGCAGTTCTTC. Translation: CSVAYSGRSNNEQFF.

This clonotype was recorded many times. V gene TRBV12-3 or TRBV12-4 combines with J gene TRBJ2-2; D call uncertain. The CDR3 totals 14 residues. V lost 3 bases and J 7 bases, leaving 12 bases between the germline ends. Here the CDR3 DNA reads TGTGCCAGCAGTTTTAGAGTAGCTGTCGGGGAGCTGTTTTTT. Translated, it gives CASSFRVAVGELFF.

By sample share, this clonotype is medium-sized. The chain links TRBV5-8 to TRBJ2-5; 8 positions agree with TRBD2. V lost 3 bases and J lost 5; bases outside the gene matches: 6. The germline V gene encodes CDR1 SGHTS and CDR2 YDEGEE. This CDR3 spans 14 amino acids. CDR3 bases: TGTGCCAGCAGCTCCGGACTAGCTATGGAGACCCAGTACTTC. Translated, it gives CASSSGLAMETQYF.

In DNA, the CDR3 is TGTGCCATACGTCAGACCTACAATGAGCAGTTCTTC. Encoded protein: CAIRQTYNEQFF. The rearrangement links TRBV10-3 to TRBJ2-1; D gene uncertain. V gave up 9 bases and J gave up 2 bases, with 8 bases separating them. Looked up from germline, CDR1 is ENHRY and CDR2 is SYGVKD. The CDR3 totals 12 residues.

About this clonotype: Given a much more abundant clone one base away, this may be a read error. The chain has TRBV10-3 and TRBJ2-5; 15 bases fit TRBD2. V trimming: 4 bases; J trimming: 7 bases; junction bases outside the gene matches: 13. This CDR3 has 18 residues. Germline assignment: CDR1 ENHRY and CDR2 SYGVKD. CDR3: CAISGLPGTSGRMGTQYF. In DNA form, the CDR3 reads TGTGCCATCAGTGGACTTCCCGGGACTAGCGGGAGGATGGGGACCCAGTACTTC.

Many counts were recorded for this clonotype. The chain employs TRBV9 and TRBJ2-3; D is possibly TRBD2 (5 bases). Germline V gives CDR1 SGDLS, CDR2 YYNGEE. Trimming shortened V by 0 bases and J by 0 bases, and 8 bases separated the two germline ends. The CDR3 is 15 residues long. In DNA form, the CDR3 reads TGTGCCAGCAGCGTAGCGGGCGGGAGCACAGATACGCAGTATTTT. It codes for CASSVAGGSTDTQYF.

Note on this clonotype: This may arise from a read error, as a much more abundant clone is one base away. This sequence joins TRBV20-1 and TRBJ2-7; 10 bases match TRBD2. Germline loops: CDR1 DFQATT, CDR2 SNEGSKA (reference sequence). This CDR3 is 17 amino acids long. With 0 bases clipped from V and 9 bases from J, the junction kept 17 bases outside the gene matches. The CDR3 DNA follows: TGCAGTGCTAGAGATCTAACTAGCGGGACTAGCCCGCGTGTGCAGTACTTC. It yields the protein CSARDLTSGTSPRVQYF.

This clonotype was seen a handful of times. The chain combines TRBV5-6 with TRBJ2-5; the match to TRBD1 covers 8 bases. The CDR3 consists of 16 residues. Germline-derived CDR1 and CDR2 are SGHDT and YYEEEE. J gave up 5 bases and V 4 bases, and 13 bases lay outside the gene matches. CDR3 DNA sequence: TGTGCCAGCAGCGCTCCGGGACAGGTGACGAGGGAGACCCAGTACTTC. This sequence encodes CASSAPGQVTRETQYF.

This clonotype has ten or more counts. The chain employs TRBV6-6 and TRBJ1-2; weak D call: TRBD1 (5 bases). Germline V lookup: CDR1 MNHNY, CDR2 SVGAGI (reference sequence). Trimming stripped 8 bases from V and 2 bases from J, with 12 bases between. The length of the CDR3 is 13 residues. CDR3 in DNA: TGTGCCAGCGCCGCCCAGGGAAACTATGGCTACACCTTC. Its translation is CASAAQGNYGYTF.

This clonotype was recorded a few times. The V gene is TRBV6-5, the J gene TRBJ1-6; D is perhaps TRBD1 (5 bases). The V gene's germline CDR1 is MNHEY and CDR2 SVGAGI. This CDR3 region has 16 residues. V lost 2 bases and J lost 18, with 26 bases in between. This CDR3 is CASSYGASGKGQADHF. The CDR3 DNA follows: TGTGCCAGCAGTTACGGGGCTAGCGGGAAAGGGCAGGCTGACCACTTT.

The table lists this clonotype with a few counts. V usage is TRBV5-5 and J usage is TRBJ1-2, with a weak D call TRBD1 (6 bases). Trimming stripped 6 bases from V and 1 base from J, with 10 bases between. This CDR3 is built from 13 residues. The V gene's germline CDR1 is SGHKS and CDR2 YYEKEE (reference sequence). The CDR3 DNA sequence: TGTGCCAGCATCCTCAGGGGTAACTATGGCTACACCTTC. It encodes CASILRGNYGYTF.

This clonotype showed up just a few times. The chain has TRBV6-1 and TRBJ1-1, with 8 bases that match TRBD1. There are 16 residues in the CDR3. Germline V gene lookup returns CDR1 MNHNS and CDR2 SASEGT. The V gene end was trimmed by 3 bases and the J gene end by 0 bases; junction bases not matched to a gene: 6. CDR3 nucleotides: TGTGCCAGCAGTGAGGGTCAGGGGGCAATGAACACTGAAGCTTTCTTT. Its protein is CASSEGQGAMNTEAFF.

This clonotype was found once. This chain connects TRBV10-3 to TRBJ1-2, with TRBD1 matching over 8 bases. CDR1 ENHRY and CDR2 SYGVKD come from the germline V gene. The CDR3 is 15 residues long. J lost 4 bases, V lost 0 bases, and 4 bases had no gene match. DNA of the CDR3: TGTGCCATCAGTGAGTCGAGGGACAGGCCCTATGGCTACACCTTC. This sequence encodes CAISESRDRPYGYTF.

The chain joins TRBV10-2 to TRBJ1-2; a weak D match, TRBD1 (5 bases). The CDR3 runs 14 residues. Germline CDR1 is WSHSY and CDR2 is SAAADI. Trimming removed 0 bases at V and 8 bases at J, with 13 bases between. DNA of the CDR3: TGCGCCAGCAGTGAGTCCGCCAGGGCTCAAGGCTACACCTTC. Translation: CASSESARAQGYTF.

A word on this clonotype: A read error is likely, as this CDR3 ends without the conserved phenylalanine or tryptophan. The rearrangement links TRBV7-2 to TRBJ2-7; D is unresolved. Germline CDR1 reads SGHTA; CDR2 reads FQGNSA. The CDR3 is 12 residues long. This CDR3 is CATSSLTHEQYS. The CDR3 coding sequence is TGTGCCACCAGCTCCCTCACGCACGAGCAGTACTCC.

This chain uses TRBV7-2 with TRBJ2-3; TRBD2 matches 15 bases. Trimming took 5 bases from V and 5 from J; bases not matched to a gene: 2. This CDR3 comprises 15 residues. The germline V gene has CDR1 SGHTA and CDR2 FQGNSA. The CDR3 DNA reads TGTGCCAGCAGCAGGACTAGCGGGAGGGGAGATACGCAGTATTTT. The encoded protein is CASSRTSGRGDTQYF.

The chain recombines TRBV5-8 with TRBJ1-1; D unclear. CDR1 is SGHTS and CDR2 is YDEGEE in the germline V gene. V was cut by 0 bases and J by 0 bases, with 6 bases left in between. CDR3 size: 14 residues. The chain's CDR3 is CASSLGTMNTEAFF. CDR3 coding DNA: TGTGCCAGCAGCTTGGGGACTATGAACACTGAAGCTTTCTTT. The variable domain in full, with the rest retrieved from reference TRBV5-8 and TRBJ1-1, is EAGVTQSPTHLIKTRGQQATLRCSPISGHTSVYWYQQALGLGLQFLLWYDEGEERNRGNFPPRFSGRQFPNYSSELNVNALELEDSALYLCASSLGTMNTEAFFGQGTRLTVV.

In DNA, the CDR3 is TGTGCCAGCAGCCGAGGAGAGTACAGCAATCAGCCCCAGCATTTT. It is translated as CASSRGEYSNQPQHF. This chain connects TRBV11-2 to TRBJ1-5; D gene unclear. The germline gives CDR1 SGHAT, CDR2 FQNNGV. The CDR3 loop spans 15 amino acids. Trimming pared 5 bases from V and 1 base from J, leaving 12 bases between.